The next 20 T cell receptor beta chains were all read from a single sample in a study of CD8 T cells in ankylosing spondylitis. Findings and limits, study-wide: One TCR beta motif, made up of roughly 8 highly homologous variants, appeared characteristic of ankylosing spondylitis blood.

Their antigen targets remain unknown. Each CDR3 protein is one row after TCRdb ran MiXCR on the 5' RACE reads. The table has a few hundred thousand distinct CDR3 sequences, 15% to 20% seen once. Input material: blood, either unsorted or a sorted T cell fraction (not recorded which). These receptors were collected from a male donor with ankylosing spondylitis.

This clonotype has just a few counts. This sequence joins TRBV29-1 and TRBJ1-1; D not resolved. The V end lost 2 bases, the J end lost 5 bases, and 12 bases lay between the germline ends. CDR1 and CDR2 (germline): SQVTM, ANQGSEA. The CDR3 spans 13 residues. The CDR3 coding sequence is TGCAGCGTTGAAAAAGGGTTCGATACTGAAGCTTTCTTT. It is translated as CSVEKGFDTEAFF. Combining the CDR3 with reference TRBV29-1 and TRBJ1-1 gives the whole variable domain SAVISQKPSRDICQRGTSLTIQCQVDSQVTMMFWYRQQPGQSLTLIATANQGSEATYESGFVIDKFPISRPNLTFSTLTVSNMSPEDSSIYLCSVEKGFDTEAFFGQGTRLTVV.

This clonotype was seen once. One end of the junction does not line up with germline, which may come from a read error. The genes are TRBV15 and TRBJ2-5, with TRBD1 matching over 8 bases. The CDR3 loop spans 16 amino acids. Germline V gives CDR1 LNHNV, CDR2 YYDKDF (reference sequence). The CDR3 sequence: CASSRERQGYQETQYF. The CDR3 DNA sequence: TGTGCCTCCAGCAGAGAGAGACAGGGGTACCAAGAGACCCAGTACTTC.

The V and J genes are TRBV27 and TRBJ1-1; maybe TRBD1 (6 bases). Germline-derived CDR1 and CDR2 are MNHEY and SMNVEV (reference sequence). The CDR3 totals 18 residues. Trimming took off 5 bases at V and 0 bases at J, with 22 bases between the two ends. The CDR3 loop reads CASSPTLRDTGLNTEAFF. CDR3 in DNA: TGTGCCAGCAGTCCGACATTGAGGGACACAGGATTGAACACTGAAGCTTTCTTT.

This clonotype was seen ten or more times. The chain carries TRBV5-1 and TRBJ1-6; D remains ambiguous. Germline CDR1 and CDR2: SGHRS and YFSETQ. This CDR3 is 14 amino acids long. The V gene lost 5 bases and the J gene lost 2 bases, with 8 bases spanning the gap. In nucleotides, the CDR3 is TGCGCCAGCAGTGCGGAGGCCTATAATTCACCCCTCCACTTT. It is translated as CASSAEAYNSPLHF.

The rearrangement links TRBV5-1 to TRBJ1-1; D uncertain. The germline V gene encodes CDR1 SGHRS and CDR2 YFSETQ. The CDR3 sequence is 15 residues long. Trimming pared 0 bases from V and 3 bases from J, leaving 12 bases between. The DNA of the CDR3 is TGCGCCAGCAGCTTGGCCGGGGTTGTGGACACTGAAGCTTTCTTT. As protein: CASSLAGVVDTEAFF.

This clonotype was seen many times. This chain joins TRBV20-1 and TRBJ1-5, with no clear D. CDR1 DFQATT and CDR2 SNEGSKA come from the germline V gene (reference sequence). Between the trimmed V and J ends, which lost 6 bases and 5 bases, there was a span of 17 bases. This CDR3 is built from 14 residues. The CDR3 reads CSATEVHGDQPQHF. For the CDR3, the DNA is TGCAGTGCCACCGAGGTACACGGAGATCAGCCCCAGCATTTT.

The chain recombines TRBV2 with TRBJ2-3; 8 bases map to TRBD2. V lost 3 bases to trimming and J lost 5 bases; unmatched junction nucleotides: 7. This CDR3 is built from 15 residues. The germline CDR1 and CDR2 sequences are SNHLY and FYNNEI. The CDR3 bases are TGTGCCAGCAGTGAGTTAGGCGGGGGGTTAGATACGCAGTATTTT. The encoded protein is CASSELGGGLDTQYF.

The sample holds a few counts of this clonotype. The V gene is TRBV29-1, the J gene TRBJ2-5; 8 positions match TRBD2. This CDR3 has 16 amino acids. In germline, CDR1 is SQVTM, CDR2 ANQGSEA. Unmatched junction bases numbered 13, after V lost 6 bases and J lost 1 base. CDR3 DNA: TGCAGCGTGGCCCAGGTTGGCGGGGGGACCCAAGAGACCCAGTACTTC. Amino acids: CSVAQVGGGTQETQYF.

This clonotype was detected many times. The chain has TRBV9 and TRBJ1-4, with D perhaps TRBD1 (5 bases). Trimming left V 4 bases short and J 0 bases short, with 10 bases between. Germline CDR1 SGDLS, CDR2 YYNGEE. The CDR3 is made up of 15 amino acids. CDR3 amino acids: CASSPGPTTNEKLFF. CDR3 nucleotides: TGTGCCAGCAGCCCGGGACCGACAACTAATGAAAAACTGTTTTTT.

This clonotype was counted many times. This rearrangement joins TRBV11-1 to TRBJ2-3, with 10 bases that match TRBD2. This CDR3 has 18 residues. Trimming took 3 bases from V and 4 from J; bases not matched to a gene: 13. CDR1 SGHAT and CDR2 FQDESV come from the germline V gene (reference sequence). The CDR3 sequence is CASSFPDGTSVFADTQYF. For the CDR3, the DNA is TGTGCCAGCAGCTTCCCCGACGGGACTAGCGTGTTCGCAGATACGCAGTATTTT.

This clonotype has only a few counts. A junction boundary mismatches the germline segment, possibly from a read error. The J gene is TRBJ2-1, the V gene TRBV6-1; D gene ambiguous. The germline gives CDR1 MNHNS, CDR2 SASEGT. The CDR3 is made up of 14 amino acids. The DNA for the CDR3 is TGTGCCAGCAGTCAAGCGACTTCCTACAATGAGCAGTTCTTC. It codes for CASSQATSYNEQFF.

The chain employs TRBV5-1 and TRBJ2-5, with D perhaps matching TRBD1 or TRBD2 (6 bases each). Between the trimmed V and J ends, which lost 3 bases and 3 bases, there was a span of 18 bases. CDR1 is SGHRS, CDR2 YFSETQ, per germline. The CDR3 contains 16 residues. The CDR3, as DNA: TGCGCCAGCAGCTACTACCCACAGGGAGGTAAAGAGACCCAGTACTTC. Encoded protein: CASSYYPQGGKETQYF.

This clonotype was counted a few times. V usage is TRBV29-1 and J usage is TRBJ2-5; tentatively, D is TRBD1 (6 bases). Trimming removed 8 bases at V and 5 bases at J, with 15 bases between. The CDR3 is 12 residues long. Germline lookup yields CDR1 SQVTM and CDR2 ANQGSEA. CDR3 sequence reads: CSIRTVLETQYF. The CDR3 DNA reads as TGCAGCATACGGACAGTGTTGGAGACCCAGTACTTC.

V usage is TRBV10-3 and J usage is TRBJ1-2; 8 bases fit TRBD1. The ends lost 3 bases at V and 7 bases at J; junction bases unmatched: 4. Germline-derived CDR1 and CDR2 are ENHRY and SYGVKD. This CDR3 is built from 13 residues. The CDR3 DNA sequence: TGTGCCATCAGTGAAGCAGGGGGCTCTGGCTACACCTTC. It encodes CAISEAGGSGYTF.

Only a few counts were recorded for this clonotype. The CDR3 here is CASFRSGSYEQYF. The CDR3 DNA sequence: TGTGCCAGCTTTAGGTCGGGTTCCTACGAGCAGTACTTC. The rearrangement links TRBV6-2 or TRBV6-3 to TRBJ2-7; D uncertain. V lost 8 bases and J 1 base, leaving 12 bases between the germline ends. The CDR3 consists of 13 residues. From germline, CDR1 is MNHEY and CDR2 SVGEGT.

The V and J genes are TRBV20-1 and TRBJ2-5; possibly TRBD1 for D (5 bases). Germline loops: CDR1 DFQATT, CDR2 SNEGSKA (reference sequence). V was pared by 3 bases and J by 3 bases, with 17 bases between. The CDR3 covers 15 residues. The CDR3 nucleotides are TGCAGTGCTAGGGGGCTAGGGGTCTTAGAAGAGACCCAGTACTTC. Protein: CSARGLGVLEETQYF.

This sequence joins TRBV7-2 and TRBJ2-1; weak D call: TRBD2 (6 bases). V was trimmed by 4 bases and J by 5 bases, leaving 15 bases between them. CDR1 is SGHTA and CDR2 is FQGNSA in the germline V gene. The CDR3 consists of 15 residues. The CDR3 spells CASSSPLRGNNEQFF. The CDR3 bases are TGTGCCAGCAGCTCACCGTTGCGCGGGAACAATGAGCAGTTCTTC.

This rearrangement joins TRBV5-4 to TRBJ2-5; 10 bases are a match to TRBD1. Germline V lookup: CDR1 SGHNT, CDR2 YYREEE (reference sequence). The CDR3 has 15 residues. The J segment lost 3 bases and the V segment lost 0 bases, leaving 2 bases of the junction unmatched. The CDR3 region is CASSLVGTGEETQYF. The CDR3, as DNA: TGTGCCAGCAGCTTGGTTGGGACAGGGGAAGAGACCCAGTACTTC.

This clonotype was counted between two and nine times. V and J are TRBV20-1 and TRBJ2-1; TRBD2 is a possible D gene (5 bases). CDR3 size: 12 residues. V was cut by 6 bases and J by 7 bases, with 13 bases left in between. The germline CDR1 and CDR2 sequences are DFQATT and SNEGSKA (reference sequence). The CDR3, as DNA: TGCAGTGCGTTGGACGGAGGAAATGAGCAGTTCTTC. Protein: CSALDGGNEQFF.

This clonotype has only a few counts. This rearrangement joins TRBV3-1 to TRBJ1-1; no definite D call. The germline V gene has CDR1 LGHDT and CDR2 YNNKEL (reference sequence). The CDR3 spans 11 residues. V was clipped by 3 bases and J by 7 bases, with 6 bases between them. CDR3 residues: CASSHASEAFF. For the CDR3, the DNA is TGTGCCAGCAGCCATGCCAGTGAAGCTTTCTTT.